This T cell receptor beta chain is from a study of CD8+ T cells in alopecia areata. The treatment is: oral pan-JAK inhibitor, 5-10 mg twice daily. This clone was observed a handful of times. CDR3 length equals 16 residues. V dropped 8 bases and J dropped 6 bases, with 23 bases sitting between them. Extracted RNA was reverse transcribed, and the resulting cDNA served as sequencing template. Some clones are missing from TCRdb's copy, which holds only in-frame ones; the method was immunoSEQ multiplex PCR. This table has 150,000 to 200,000 clones, roughly 50% appearing once. The chain has TRBV23-1 and TRBJ2-1; D might be TRBD1 (6 bases). TRBV23-1 qualifies as an ORF whose function is uncertain. The sequence derives from a human donor with alopecia areata. The sample in question was CD8+ T cells sorted from blood, obtained at week 24, from a patient treated with tofacitinib. The CDR3 protein is CASSPGEGERLNEQFF. The CDR3 DNA is TGCGCCAGCTCACCGGGCGAGGGGGAGCGCCTCAATGAGCAGTTCTTC.